This TCR beta chain was captured in a study of CD8 T cells in Susac syndrome. After extraction with the RNeasy kit, roughly 0.45 to 1 ug of the RNA was reverse transcribed using random hexamers. In TCRdb, the immunoSEQ multiplex PCR reads were re-called with MiXCR into one record per CDR3 protein. The data show roughly 110,000 distinct CDR3 sequences, just under 95% seen once. The control participants were healthy donors, and these controls were matched with respect to both age and sex. Germline V gene data show CDR1 as LGHNA and CDR2 as YSLEER. Between the trimmed V and J ends, which lost 0 bases and 7 bases, there was a span of 18 bases. The CDR3 totals 17 residues.

The sequence was collected from a human donor in good health. The specimen sequenced was CD8+ T cells from PBMCs. J is TRBJ1-4 and V is TRBV4-3; D may be TRBD1 (6 bases). The CDR3 DNA reads as TGCGCCAGCAGCCAAGATCCACCCACAGGGAGGGGTGAAAAACTGTTTTTT. Translated, it gives CASSQDPPTGRGEKLFF.